The table lists the clone carrying this TCR beta chain with a few counts. The antigen is unknown. The data belong to a study of blood T cells in healthy people across ages. Study results and caveats: Not knowing donor CMV status may have confounded expanded clonotype changes. Strong correlation linked observed beta diversity and percent naive T cells. Among T cells, TCR beta diversity per million cells dropped roughly linearly as age rose.

Germline CDR1 SEHNR, CDR2 FQNEAQ (reference sequence). The V and J ends lost 0 bases and 1 base respectively, with 9 bases between them. CDR3 length equals 15 residues. PCR was performed a second time for 7 to 11 cycles using a sample-barcoded 5' primer and a J-beta primer mix. TCRdb ran MiXCR on the 5' RACE reads and lists one entry per CDR3 protein. The sample gives about 1.6 million distinct CDR3 sequences, almost 35% of which show up once; approximately 10% is in the top ten. This clonotype was sampled from a woman in her twenties or thirties in good health. The chain combines TRBV7-9 with TRBJ1-1; D unresolved. The sequenced sample was blood. In DNA, the CDR3 is TGTGCCAGCAGCTTAGCCGCTATTCAGAACACTGAAGCTTTCTTT. Its translation: CASSLAAIQNTEAFF.